This is a list of T cell receptor beta chains from one sample in a study of cytomegalovirus exposure and HLA in healthy donors. This table comes from immunoSEQ multiplex PCR, and its TCRdb copy is limited to in-frame clones, with some not included. The sample lists 100,000 to 150,000 clones, about 70% seen once, with around 14% in the top ten. Sample: PBMCs. These TCRs come from an older woman in good health and CMV-seropositive. The conserved cysteine and the conserved F or W are not part of the CDR3 here. The order of the fields is clone size, V gene, CDR3 protein. The size field is filled for only some rows; it gives once, few, many or a size class.

clone_size: .; v_call: TRBV4-1; cdr3_aa: ASSRTPGQGRPDTQY
clone_size: .; v_call: TRBV19; cdr3_aa: ASSNAEAGWNNQPQH
clone_size: many; v_call: TRBV13; cdr3_aa: ASSSSDRGSGTEAF
clone_size: .; v_call: TRBV15; cdr3_aa: ATSRGTDEKLF
clone_size: .; v_call: TRBV7-8; cdr3_aa: ASTPGPQGFGNQPQH
clone_size: .; v_call: TRBV5-4; cdr3_aa: ASSSGQGIYGYT
clone_size: .; v_call: TRBV19; cdr3_aa: ASSRDRGRLSGANVLT
clone_size: once; v_call: TRBV4-1; cdr3_aa: ASSQEGDGGGEQY
clone_size: .; v_call: TRBV28; cdr3_aa: ATTYSNQPQH
clone_size: .; v_call: TRBV30; cdr3_aa: AWARVSYGYT
clone_size: .; v_call: TRBV11-2; cdr3_aa: ASSFAAGVPSYEQY
clone_size: once; v_call: TRBV7-2; cdr3_aa: ASSLAIFRQGHYGYT
clone_size: .; v_call: TRBV19; cdr3_aa: ASSTGQGDGETQY
clone_size: .; v_call: TRBV7-9; cdr3_aa: ASTAGASVGGYT
clone_size: .; v_call: TRBV19; cdr3_aa: ASSTWTAMNTEAF
clone_size: once; v_call: TRBV20-1; cdr3_aa: SAEGYRGNY
clone_size: .; v_call: TRBV7-9; cdr3_aa: ASSPRGPDTQY
clone_size: .; v_call: TRBV19; cdr3_aa: ASSRTGELF
clone_size: .; v_call: TRBV5-4; cdr3_aa: ASSFGGSFAF
clone_size: .; v_call: TRBV5-1; cdr3_aa: ASGWGSGYEQY
clone_size: .; v_call: TRBV4-3; cdr3_aa: ASSQARGSAGGDTQY
clone_size: once; v_call: TRBV19; cdr3_aa: ASSSGLRKDTQY
clone_size: few; v_call: TRBV7-2; cdr3_aa: ASSLSYNEQF
clone_size: medium-sized; v_call: TRBV2; cdr3_aa: ASSEESTGNQPQH
clone_size: .; v_call: TRBV15; cdr3_aa: ATSSRTGSGTDTQY
clone_size: .; v_call: TRBV30; cdr3_aa: AWSVPLDGYT
clone_size: .; v_call: TRBV19; cdr3_aa: ASRTLDRGRGGYT
clone_size: once; v_call: TRBV6-6; cdr3_aa: ASSYVDLSNQPQH
clone_size: .; v_call: TRBV19; cdr3_aa: ASSISPGRSSGNTIY
clone_size: few; v_call: TRBV19; cdr3_aa: ASSQGGGGRT
clone_size: .; v_call: TRBV28; cdr3_aa: ASSLVRTEAF
clone_size: .; v_call: TRBV5-5; cdr3_aa: ASSLAPDTRRNTQY
clone_size: .; v_call: TRBV7-2; cdr3_aa: ASSFGGGSNQPQH
clone_size: .; v_call: TRBV7-9; cdr3_aa: SSSPTSGVYEQY
clone_size: .; v_call: TRBV7-3; cdr3_aa: ASSWTGTVGETQY
clone_size: .; v_call: TRBV30; cdr3_aa: AWAKSSYNEQF